Below, 21 T cell receptor beta chains from the same sample are listed, as sequenced in a study of OX40 agonist ivuxolimab in advanced cancers. Profiling relied on immunoSEQ multiplex PCR, and the TCRdb table lists in-frame clones only, not all of them. Here the sample spans some 100,000 clones, approximately 81% being singletons. The input for sequencing was CD4+ or CD8+ T cells sorted from blood, taken in a trial of the OX40 agonist ivuxolimab. These TCRs come from an adult with an advanced solid tumor such as melanoma, head and neck, liver or kidney cancer.

The chain has TRBV5-1 and TRBJ2-1; D gene unclear. Looked up from germline, CDR1 is SGHRS and CDR2 is YFSETQ. The CDR3 covers 15 residues. Trimming shortened V by 3 bases and J by 0 bases, and 10 bases separated the two germline ends. The CDR3 DNA follows: TGCGCCAGCAGCTCCTTGACGGGCTCCTACAATGAGCAGTTCTTC. This codes for CASSSLTGSYNEQFF.

J is TRBJ1-5 and V is TRBV2; D unclear. V lost 6 bases, J lost 11 bases, and 17 bases lay in between. Germline CDR1 reads SNHLY; CDR2 reads FYNNEI. The CDR3 sequence is 13 residues long. CDR3 coding DNA: TGTGCCAGCAGAGATGACGGGGATCTGGCCCAGCATTTT. This encodes CASRDDGDLAQHF.

The chain joins TRBV7-2 to TRBJ2-1; 7 positions agree with TRBD2. The CDR3 loop spans 16 amino acids. The J segment lost 5 bases and the V segment lost 4 bases, leaving 11 bases of the junction unmatched. CDR1 is SGHTA and CDR2 is FQGNSA in the germline V gene. CDR3 sequence: CASSSSGARRHNEQFF. The CDR3 DNA follows: TGTGCCAGCAGCTCGAGCGGGGCTCGCCGACACAATGAGCAGTTCTTC. Full variable domain (remainder filled in from reference TRBV7-2 and TRBJ2-1): GAGVSQSPSNKVTEKGKDVELRCDPISGHTALYWYRQSLGQGLEFLIYFQGNSAPDKSGLPSDRFSAERTGGSVSTLTIQRTQQEDSAVYLCASSSSGARRHNEQFFGPGTRLTVL.

The chain uses TRBV6-6 and TRBJ2-7, with no clear D. This CDR3 is 14 amino acids long. Deletions cut 6 bases from V and 6 bases from J, with 18 bases between. Looked up from germline, CDR1 is MNHNY and CDR2 is SVGAGI (reference sequence). Here the CDR3 reads CASSYSVGQSEQYF. CDR3 in DNA: TGTGCCAGCAGCTATTCAGTCGGGCAGAGCGAGCAGTACTTC.

The chain carries TRBV28 and TRBJ1-5; perhaps TRBD1 as D (5 bases). Trimming pared 8 bases from V and 2 bases from J, leaving 16 bases between. Germline CDR1 and CDR2: MDHEN and SYDVKM. CDR3 length equals 15 residues. The CDR3 DNA follows: TGTGCCAGCCAGCGACGGGACGGGGGCAATCAGCCCCAGCATTTT. As protein: CASQRRDGGNQPQHF.

The gene calls are TRBV6-1 and TRBJ1-1; TRBD1 might be the D (6 bases). V gave up 5 bases and J gave up 1 base, with 14 bases separating them. The CDR3 covers 15 residues. CDR1 and CDR2 from the germline V gene are MNHNS and SASEGT. CDR3 sequence: CASSPRDKKNTEAFF. The CDR3 nucleotides read TGTGCCAGCAGTCCACGGGACAAAAAGAACACTGAAGCTTTCTTT.

The chain carries TRBV9 and TRBJ2-1, with 7 bases fitting TRBD1. CDR1 is SGDLS and CDR2 is YYNGEE in the germline V gene. J gave up 4 bases and V 0 bases, and 4 bases lay outside the gene matches. The CDR3 is 15 residues long. This CDR3 is CASSVGQGHYNEQFF. Here the CDR3 DNA reads TGTGCCAGCAGCGTAGGACAGGGCCATTACAATGAGCAGTTCTTC.

For the CDR3, the DNA is TGTGCCAGCAGATCTATCCCGGGACAGAATAATTCACCCCTCCACTTT. Translated, it gives CASRSIPGQNNSPLHF. The chain couples TRBV28 to TRBJ1-6; 7 nucleotides align to TRBD1. V shed 6 bases and J 5 bases; nucleotides not matched to a gene: 10. This CDR3 is 16 amino acids long. The V gene's germline CDR1 is MDHEN and CDR2 SYDVKM.

This rearrangement joins TRBV5-4 to TRBJ2-2, with D perhaps given as TRBD1 or TRBD2 (6 bases each). Trimming shortened V by 4 bases and J by 3 bases, and 16 bases separated the two germline ends. The CDR3 consists of 16 residues. The germline gives CDR1 SGHNT, CDR2 YYREEE (reference sequence). In DNA form, the CDR3 reads TGTGCCAGCAGCCCAAGACTGGGGGGCGACACCGGGGAGCTGTTTTTT. Translated: CASSPRLGGDTGELFF.

This chain connects TRBV28 to TRBJ2-7, with 8 bases that match TRBD2. This CDR3 region has 15 residues. Trimming took 5 bases from V and 3 from J; bases not matched to a gene: 9. Per germline, CDR1 MDHEN and CDR2 SYDVKM. In DNA form, the CDR3 reads TGTGCCAGCAGTGCCCCGGGAGGGGGAGACTACGAGCAGTACGTC. Translated, it gives CASSAPGGGDYEQYV.

V gene TRBV7-2 combines with J gene TRBJ2-5; D unresolved. The CDR3 is made up of 14 amino acids. Between the trimmed V and J ends, which lost 2 bases and 5 bases, there was a span of 12 bases. Germline V gene lookup returns CDR1 SGHTA and CDR2 FQGNSA. The CDR3 protein is CASSLKRQSETQYF. The CDR3 DNA reads TGTGCCAGCAGCTTAAAAAGGCAGTCGGAGACCCAGTACTTC. Looking up the rest from reference TRBV7-2 and TRBJ2-5 gives the full variable domain: GAGVSQSPSNKVTEKGKDVELRCDPISGHTALYWYRQSLGQGLEFLIYFQGNSAPDKSGLPSDRFSAERTGGSVSTLTIQRTQQEDSAVYLCASSLKRQSETQYFGPGTRLLVL.

Written as DNA, the CDR3 is TGTGCCAGCAGCGTGGGACGGAGATACACTGAAGCTTTCTTT. This sequence encodes CASSVGRRYTEAFF. V is TRBV7-2 and J is TRBJ1-1, with D perhaps TRBD1 (5 bases). Looked up from germline, CDR1 is SGHTA and CDR2 is FQGNSA. The CDR3 is 14 residues long. Trimming cost V 5 bases and J 3 bases, with 13 bases left between them.

This chain uses TRBV9 with TRBJ2-1; tentatively, D is TRBD1 (6 bases). CDR1 and CDR2 from the germline V gene are SGDLS and YYNGEE. The CDR3 contains 15 residues. The V end was cut by 3 bases, the J end by 8 bases, with 18 bases between. The CDR3 coding sequence is TGTGCCAGCAGCGGAAGGGGAGAGGGGGTTCATGAGCAGTTCTTC. Translating gives CASSGRGEGVHEQFF. Full variable domain (outside the CDR3, taken from reference TRBV9 and TRBJ2-1): DSGVTQTPKHLITATGQRVTLRCSPRSGDLSVYWYQQSLDQGLQFLIQYYNGEERAKGNILERFSAQQFPDLHSELNLSSLELGDSALYFCASSGRGEGVHEQFFGPGTRLTVL.

V usage is TRBV11-2 and J usage is TRBJ2-7, with a tentative D call TRBD1 (5 bases). The CDR3 has 14 residues. The V gene's germline CDR1 is SGHAT and CDR2 FQNNGV. Trimming stripped 0 bases from V and 3 bases from J, with 9 bases between. The CDR3 bases are TGTGCCAGCAGCTTAGATTCAGGGATCTACGAGCAGTACGTC. Translation gives CASSLDSGIYEQYV.

Only one count was recorded for this clone. The chain recombines TRBV29-1 with TRBJ2-3, with unresolved D. V lost 5 bases to trimming and J lost 4 bases, with 10 bases between them. The CDR3 has 12 amino acids. Germline CDR1 SQVTM, CDR2 ANQGSEA. CDR3 coding DNA: TGCAGCGTTTTTCAAAGCGCAGATACGCAGTATTTT. Its protein is CSVFQSADTQYF.

V usage is TRBV15 and J usage is TRBJ2-5; 9 positions match TRBD1. Trimming at V came to 3 bases and at J to 1 base, leaving 3 bases not matched to a gene. This CDR3 has 15 residues. Looked up from germline, CDR1 is LNHNV and CDR2 is YYDKDF (reference sequence). Here the CDR3 reads CATSRDRGFQETQYF. CDR3 in DNA: TGTGCCACCAGCAGGGACAGGGGATTCCAAGAGACCCAGTACTTC.

The V call is TRBV6-1, the J call TRBJ2-4; 7 nucleotides align to TRBD1. The CDR3 runs to 15 residues. The V gene's germline CDR1 is MNHNS and CDR2 SASEGT. V trimming: 6 bases; J trimming: 0 bases; junction bases outside the gene matches: 5. The CDR3 sequence is CASRRQGLAKNIQYF. The CDR3 nucleotides are TGTGCCAGCAGAAGACAGGGCCTAGCCAAAAACATTCAGTACTTC.

The chain couples TRBV6-5 to TRBJ2-7, with no clear D. The CDR3 has 13 residues. The V gene's germline CDR1 is MNHEY and CDR2 SVGAGI. CDR3 region: CASNEPLSYERYV. In DNA, the CDR3 is TGTGCCAGCAACGAGCCGCTCTCCTACGAGCGGTACGTC.

The chain recombines TRBV4-2 with TRBJ1-1, with D tentatively TRBD1 (6 bases). The CDR3 sequence is 14 residues long. V was shortened by 3 bases and J by 5 bases, with 13 bases between the two germline ends. CDR1 LGHNA and CDR2 YNFKEQ come from the germline V gene. The CDR3 region is CASSQVTGQTEAFF. The CDR3 DNA is TGTGCCAGCAGCCAGGTAACAGGGCAAACTGAAGCTTTCTTT.

J is TRBJ1-2 and V is TRBV9, with D uncertain. CDR1 and CDR2 (germline): SGDLS, YYNGEE. V was cut by 2 bases and J by 2 bases, with 7 bases left in between. This CDR3 is 13 amino acids long. This CDR3 reads CASSVTVNYGYTF. CDR3 sequence (DNA): TGTGCCAGCAGCGTCACAGTAAACTATGGCTACACCTTC.

This chain connects TRBV7-2 to TRBJ2-2; D is perhaps TRBD1 (7 bases). Germline CDR1 SGHTA, CDR2 FQGNSA. V was shortened by 7 bases and J by 3 bases, with 15 bases between the two germline ends. This CDR3 comprises 15 residues. Written as DNA, the CDR3 is TGTGCCAGCACCCCAGGGGGGAGCCACACCGGGGAGCTGTTTTTT. This sequence encodes CASTPGGSHTGELFF.